This TCR beta chain was identified during a study of cytomegalovirus exposure and HLA in healthy donors. The CDR3 length is 17 residues. Trimming removed 5 bases from V and 1 base from J; junction bases left unmatched: 7. Looked up from germline, CDR1 is SGHVS and CDR2 is FQNEAQ. TCRdb keeps only in-frame clones here, not all; method: immunoSEQ multiplex PCR. The sample has about 180,000 clones, about 85% seen once. J is TRBJ2-2 and V is TRBV7-8; 10 positions agree with TRBD2. The sequence came from a man aged 18 to 29 in good health and CMV-seropositive. The sequencing sample was made of PBMCs. CDR3 bases: TGTGCCAGCAGCCGACCCCTAGCGGGGGAGAACACCGGGGAGCTGTTTTTT. It specifies CASSRPLAGENTGELFF. The full variable domain, completed using reference TRBV7-8 and TRBJ2-2, is GAGVSQSPRYKVAKRGQDVALRCDPISGHVSLFWYQQALGQGPEFLTYFQNEAQLDKSGLPSDRFFAERPEGSVSTLKIQRTQQEDSAVYLCASSRPLAGENTGELFFGEGSRLTVL.